Shown below are 20 T cell receptor beta chains from a single sample sequenced in a study of cytomegalovirus exposure and HLA in healthy donors (dated by TCRdb to 2015 to 2018). Library preparation was by the immunoSEQ multiplex PCR assay. For the multiplex PCR, a mixture combining 60 forward primers for TCR Vbeta segments and 13 reverse primers for TCR Jbeta segments was used. This is the immuneACCESS table as TCRdb keeps it, with only in-frame sequences that have V and J called. A part of the clones is gone; compared with another copy, unresolved V genes explain less than half, and the rest is unexplained. This sample lists 150,000 or so clones; just under 80% were detected once. The ten largest clones capture 1% of the sample. Sequencing was performed on PBMCs. The receptor source for this set is a woman between 50 and 59 years old in good health and CMV-seropositive.

The chain carries TRBV18 and TRBJ1-1, with D hard to call. This CDR3 is built from 14 residues. V was clipped by 1 base and J by 1 base, with 7 bases between them. The germline V gene has CDR1 KGHSH and CDR2 LQKENI. CDR3 sequence: CASSPQTQNTEAFF. CDR3 bases: TGTGCCAGCTCACCACAGACTCAGAACACTGAAGCTTTCTTT.

V and J are TRBV5-4 and TRBJ2-5; 11 bases are shared with TRBD2. The J call may be mistaken, given a closer DNA end match to TRBJ2-7. From germline, CDR1 is SGHNT and CDR2 YYREEE (reference sequence). CDR3 size: 15 residues. The CDR3 loop is CASSLPSGRPYEQYF. CDR3 DNA sequence: TGTGCCAGCAGCTTACCTAGCGGGAGGCCCTACGAGCAGTACTTC.

This clone was seen a single time. CDR3 DNA sequence: TGTGCTAGTGGCAGCTCCTACAATGAGCAGTTCTTC. Protein product: CASGSSYNEQFF. The rearrangement links TRBV12-5 to TRBJ2-1; D unresolved. The CDR3 extends over 12 amino acids. Germline values: CDR1 LGHNT, CDR2 FRNRAP. V was trimmed by 6 bases and J by 0 bases, leaving 3 bases between them.

This sequence joins TRBV28 and TRBJ1-1; a possible D gene is TRBD1 (6 bases). This CDR3 comprises 15 residues. Trimming left V 4 bases short and J 5 bases short, with 17 bases between. The germline gives CDR1 MDHEN, CDR2 SYDVKM. The CDR3 bases are TGTGCCAGCAGTTCCCGGACAAGGCAGGGGACTGAAGCTTTCTTT. Protein product: CASSSRTRQGTEAFF. The complete variable domain, with remaining parts taken from reference TRBV28 and TRBJ1-1, reads DVKVTQSSRYLVKRTGEKVFLECVQDMDHENMFWYRQDPGLGLRLIYFSYDVKMKEKGDIPEGYSVSREKKERFSLILESASTNQTSMYLCASSSRTRQGTEAFFGQGTRLTVV.

The chain has TRBV6-5 and TRBJ1-3; D unclear. Trimming shortened V by 8 bases and J by 0 bases, and 8 bases separated the two germline ends. Germline V lookup: CDR1 MNHEY, CDR2 SVGAGI. This CDR3 is 13 amino acids long. CDR3 in DNA: TGTGCCAGCCAGATCAGCTCTGGAAACACCATATATTTT. Protein product: CASQISSGNTIYF.

Only one count was recorded for this clone. The chain recombines TRBV2 with TRBJ2-1; D may be TRBD2 (5 bases). Between the trimmed V and J ends, which lost 2 bases and 15 bases, there was a span of 17 bases. CDR3 length: 13 residues. The germline gives CDR1 SNHLY, CDR2 FYNNEI. This CDR3 reads CASSERSRERRFF. CDR3 bases: TGTGCCAGCAGTGAAAGGTCCCGGGAACGGAGGTTCTTC.

Of note for this clone: An end of the junction differs from the germline gene, which may be a read error. This sample also contains other DNA sequences that code for the same CDR3. The gene calls are TRBV7-4 and TRBJ2-7; D is uncertain. There are 12 residues in the CDR3. Germline V lookup: CDR1 SGHVT, CDR2 SQSDAQ. The CDR3, as DNA: TGTGCCAGCAGCTTATTAAATTACGAGCAATACTTC. Its translation is CASSLLNYEQYF. The entire variable domain, with the rest obtained from reference TRBV7-4 and TRBJ2-7, is as follows: GAGVSQSPRYKVAKRGRDVALRCDSISGHVTLYWYRQTLGQGSEVLTYSQSDAQRDKSGRPSGRFSAERPERSVSTLKIQRTEQGDSAVYLCASSLLNYEQYFGPGTRLTVT.

The V and J genes are TRBV9 and TRBJ1-2, with TRBD1 as a possible D gene (6 bases). The CDR3 runs to 14 residues. CDR1 is SGDLS and CDR2 is YYNGEE in the germline V gene. The V and J ends lost 0 bases and 8 bases respectively, with 14 bases between them. The CDR3 DNA reads TGTGCCAGCAGCGTAGTAGGGGGGGGCCGGGGCTACACCTTC. This gives the protein CASSVVGGGRGYTF.

V usage is TRBV10-3 and J usage is TRBJ1-5; D is undetermined. The germline V and J ends were trimmed by 4 bases and 3 bases, with 7 bases remaining between them. CDR3 size: 13 residues. Germline V gives CDR1 ENHRY, CDR2 SYGVKD. In nucleotides, the CDR3 is TGTGCCATCAGTGGGGAGTTCAATCAGCCCCAGCATTTT. Translated: CAISGEFNQPQHF.

This chain connects TRBV2 to TRBJ2-3; D remains unclear. This CDR3 contains 14 residues. The V end lost 6 bases, the J end lost 6 bases, and 16 bases lay between the germline ends. The V gene's germline CDR1 is SNHLY and CDR2 FYNNEI. The CDR3 sequence is CASRTAPTDDTQYF. The CDR3, as DNA: TGTGCCAGCAGGACGGCTCCCACAGATGATACGCAGTATTTT.

The chain uses TRBV12-5 and TRBJ2-2, with a tentative D call TRBD1 (5 bases). Trimming removed 0 bases from V and 5 bases from J, with 16 bases in between. Germline CDR1 reads LGHNT; CDR2 reads FRNRAP. The CDR3 is 17 amino acids. CDR3 sequence: CASGLVMGQGSTGELFF. The CDR3 DNA reads as TGTGCTAGTGGTTTGGTAATGGGGCAGGGCTCTACCGGGGAGCTGTTTTTT.

The chain is built from TRBV15 and TRBJ1-2, with TRBD1 identical over 8 bases. Unmatched junction bases numbered 4, after V lost 3 bases and J lost 4 bases. The CDR3 sequence is 14 residues long. Germline lookup yields CDR1 LNHNV and CDR2 YYDKDF (reference sequence). The CDR3 nucleotides are TGTGCCACCAGCAGGGGACAGGAAACCTATGGCTACACCTTC. It translates to CATSRGQETYGYTF. The full variable domain, with the rest looked up from reference TRBV15 and TRBJ1-2, is DAMVIQNPRYQVTQFGKPVTLSCSQTLNHNVMYWYQQKSSQAPKLLFHYYDKDFNNEADTPDNFQSRRPNTSFCFLDIRSPGLGDTAMYLCATSRGQETYGYTFGSGTRLTVV.

J is TRBJ2-7 and V is TRBV9, with 7 bases identical to TRBD1. The germline gives CDR1 SGDLS, CDR2 YYNGEE. Trimming cost V 3 bases and J 5 bases; bases outside gene matches: 2. The CDR3 is made up of 12 amino acids. CDR3 residues: CASSATGDEQYF. The CDR3, as DNA: TGTGCCAGCAGCGCAACAGGGGACGAGCAGTACTTC.

J is TRBJ2-7 and V is TRBV27, with D perhaps TRBD1 (7 bases). This CDR3 spans 14 amino acids. Germline V gene lookup returns CDR1 MNHEY and CDR2 SMNVEV (reference sequence). Trimming removed 2 bases from V and 3 bases from J, with 11 bases in between. The CDR3 DNA reads as TGTGCCAGCAGTTTAGTGCGGGACAGCTACGAGCAGTACTTC. This gives the protein CASSLVRDSYEQYF.

The V and J genes are TRBV19 and TRBJ1-3, with TRBD1 matching over 7 bases. Looked up from germline, CDR1 is LNHDA and CDR2 is SQIVND (reference sequence). The CDR3 contains 16 residues. V lost 4 bases to trimming and J lost 0 bases; unmatched junction nucleotides: 6. In DNA, the CDR3 is TGTGCCAGTAGTACCACAGGGGCGTCCTCTGGAAACACCATATATTTT. Translated: CASSTTGASSGNTIYF.

The genes are TRBV5-4 and TRBJ2-6; D is perhaps TRBD1 (6 bases). V lost 3 bases and J 3 bases, leaving 10 bases between the germline ends. Per the germline V gene, CDR1 is SGHNT and CDR2 is YYREEE (reference sequence). The CDR3 totals 15 residues. The CDR3 sequence is CASSSRQDGANVLTF. CDR3 DNA sequence: TGTGCCAGCAGCTCTAGACAGGATGGGGCCAACGTCCTGACTTTC.

The CDR3 nucleotides are TGTGCCAGCAGGCAGGAATCCTACGAGCAGTACTTC. Translation gives CASRQESYEQYF. The chain combines TRBV6-1 with TRBJ2-7; the D is unclear. Germline-derived CDR1 and CDR2 are MNHNS and SASEGT. This CDR3 comprises 12 residues. V dropped 6 bases and J dropped 1 base, with 7 bases sitting between them.

The V call is TRBV7-2, the J call TRBJ1-1; D uncertain. The CDR3 contains 13 residues. CDR1 SGHTA and CDR2 FQGNSA come from the germline V gene. V was cut by 1 base and J by 2 bases, with 5 bases left in between. The CDR3 nucleotides read TGTGCCAGCAGCTTAGGCAGTAACACTGAAGCTTTCTTT. Translated: CASSLGSNTEAFF. Full variable domain (rest looked up from reference TRBV7-2 and TRBJ1-1): GAGVSQSPSNKVTEKGKDVELRCDPISGHTALYWYRQSLGQGLEFLIYFQGNSAPDKSGLPSDRFSAERTGGSVSTLTIQRTQQEDSAVYLCASSLGSNTEAFFGQGTRLTVV.

The chain is built from TRBV7-2 and TRBJ1-2; TRBD1 aligns across 9 bases. The J segment lost 4 bases and the V segment lost 4 bases, leaving 13 bases of the junction unmatched. CDR1 and CDR2 (germline): SGHTA, FQGNSA. CDR3 size: 17 residues. CDR3 nucleotide sequence: TGTGCCAGCAGCTCTAAAGTCCCGGGACAGGGTGGCTATGGCTACACCTTC. Amino acids: CASSSKVPGQGGYGYTF.

The V and J genes are TRBV28 and TRBJ1-6, with unresolved D. Germline-derived CDR1 and CDR2 are MDHEN and SYDVKM. This CDR3 comprises 17 residues. Trimming took off 6 bases at V and 0 bases at J, with 15 bases between the two ends. For the CDR3, the DNA is TGTGCCAGCAGCTTGGGAGGTGCCGACTCCTATAATTCACCCCTCCACTTT. Translation: CASSLGGADSYNSPLHF.